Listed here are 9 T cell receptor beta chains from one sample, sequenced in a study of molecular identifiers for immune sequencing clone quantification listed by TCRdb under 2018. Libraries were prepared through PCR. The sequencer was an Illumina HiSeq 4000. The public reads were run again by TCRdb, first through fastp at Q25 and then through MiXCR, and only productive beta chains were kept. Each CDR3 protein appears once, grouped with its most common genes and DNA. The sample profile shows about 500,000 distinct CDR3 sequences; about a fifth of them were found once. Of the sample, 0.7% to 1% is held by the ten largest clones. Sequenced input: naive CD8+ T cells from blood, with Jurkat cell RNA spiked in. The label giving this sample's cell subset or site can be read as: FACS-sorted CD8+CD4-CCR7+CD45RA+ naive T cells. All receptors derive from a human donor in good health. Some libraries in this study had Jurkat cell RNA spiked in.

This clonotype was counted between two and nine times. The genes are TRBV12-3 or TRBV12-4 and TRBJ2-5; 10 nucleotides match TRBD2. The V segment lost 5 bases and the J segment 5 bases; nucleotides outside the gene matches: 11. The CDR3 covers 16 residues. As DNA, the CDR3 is TGTGCCAGCAGTCCACTAGCGGGGCGGTTCGCTGAGACCCAGTACTTC. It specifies CASSPLAGRFAETQYF.

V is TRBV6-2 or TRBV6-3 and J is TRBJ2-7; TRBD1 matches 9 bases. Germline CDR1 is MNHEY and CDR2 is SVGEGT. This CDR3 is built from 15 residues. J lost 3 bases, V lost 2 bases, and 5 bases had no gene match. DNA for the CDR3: TGTGCCAGCAGTTACCCAGGACAGGGGCACTACGAGCAGTACTTC. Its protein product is CASSYPGQGHYEQYF.

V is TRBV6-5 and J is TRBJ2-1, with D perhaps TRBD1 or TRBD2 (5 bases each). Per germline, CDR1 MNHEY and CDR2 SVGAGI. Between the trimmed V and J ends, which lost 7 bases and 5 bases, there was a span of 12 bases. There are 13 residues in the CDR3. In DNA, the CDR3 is TGTGCCAGCACTCACGGGACGGACAATGAGCAGTTCTTC. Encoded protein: CASTHGTDNEQFF.

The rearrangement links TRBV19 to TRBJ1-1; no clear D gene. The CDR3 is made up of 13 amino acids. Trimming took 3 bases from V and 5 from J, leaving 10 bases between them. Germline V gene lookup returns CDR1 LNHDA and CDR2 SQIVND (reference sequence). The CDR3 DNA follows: TGTGCCAGTAGTATCGACAAGGAGACTGAAGCTTTCTTT. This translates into CASSIDKETEAFF.

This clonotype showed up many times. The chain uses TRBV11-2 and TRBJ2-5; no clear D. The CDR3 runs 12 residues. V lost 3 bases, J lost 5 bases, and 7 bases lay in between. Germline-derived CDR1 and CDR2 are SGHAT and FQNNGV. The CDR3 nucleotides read TGTGCCAGCAGCTTCATGGTCGAGACCCAGTACTTC. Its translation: CASSFMVETQYF.

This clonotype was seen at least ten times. The CDR3 region has the DNA TGTGCCACCAGCAGAGTGAACAGGGGACAAGAGACCCAGTACTTC. This sequence encodes CATSRVNRGQETQYF. The chain couples TRBV15 to TRBJ2-5, with 7 bases aligning to TRBD1. There are 15 residues in the CDR3. J was trimmed by 2 bases and V by 1 base; bases with no gene match: 4. CDR1 is LNHNV, CDR2 YYDKDF, per germline (reference sequence).

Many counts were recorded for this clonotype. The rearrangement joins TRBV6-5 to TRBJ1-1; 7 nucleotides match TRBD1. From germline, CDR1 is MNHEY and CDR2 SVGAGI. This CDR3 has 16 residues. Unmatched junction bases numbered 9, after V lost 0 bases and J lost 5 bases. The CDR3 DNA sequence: TGTGCCAGCAGTTACTCCGACAGGGCGGTAAGAACTGAAGCTTTCTTT. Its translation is CASSYSDRAVRTEAFF.

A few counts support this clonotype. CDR3 amino acids: CASSQGGPPGQFF. CDR3 bases: TGCGCCAGCAGCCAGGGAGGACCTCCGGGGCAGTTCTTC. The chain has TRBV4-1 and TRBJ2-1; D is perhaps TRBD2 (6 bases). Germline V gene lookup returns CDR1 MGHRA and CDR2 YSYEKL. Trimming removed 3 bases from V and 12 bases from J, with 15 bases in between. This CDR3 region has 13 residues.

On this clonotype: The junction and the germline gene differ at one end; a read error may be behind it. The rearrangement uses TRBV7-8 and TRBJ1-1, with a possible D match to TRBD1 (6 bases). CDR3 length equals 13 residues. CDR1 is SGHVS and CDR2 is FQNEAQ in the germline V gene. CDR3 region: CASSPDRNTEALF. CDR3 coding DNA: TGTGCCAGCAGCCCAGACAGGAACACTGAAGCTTTATTT.